Listed below are T cell receptor beta chains from one sample, sequenced in a study of blood T cell repertoires in COVID-19. Measured with immunoSEQ multiplex PCR; TCRdb has only the in-frame clones, and not every one. The sample has 200,000 to 250,000 clones, approximately 80% seen once. The sequencing sample was made of PBMCs or T cells enriched from blood (not recorded which). These receptors all stem from a man aged 55 to 70 who had recovered from COVID-19. The CDR3 runs from the conserved cysteine through the conserved F or W. D genes are given only for firm matches. Expanded clones get a size class; other rows say once, few or many, or leave the size out.

CDR3nt: TGTGCCAGCAGCTGGACTGGACAGGGAAAACGGGTAGATGGCTACACCTTC
CDR3aa: CASSWTGQGKRVDGYTF
v_gene: TRBV5-8
abundance: .
j_gene: TRBJ1-2
d_gene: TRBD1

CDR3nt: TGTGCCAGTAGTATGACCGGGGGGGCCGTCAATGAGCAGTTCTTC
CDR3aa: CASSMTGGAVNEQFF
v_gene: TRBV19
abundance: .
j_gene: TRBJ2-1
d_gene: TRBD2

CDR3nt: TGTGCCAGTAGTCTGTACAGGGGCGTCGGGAACACCATATATTTT
CDR3aa: CASSLYRGVGNTIYF
v_gene: TRBV19
abundance: few
j_gene: TRBJ1-3
d_gene: TRBD1

CDR3nt: TGTGCCAGCACCGGGGGGTTGGATGGCTACACCTTC
CDR3aa: CASTGGLDGYTF
v_gene: TRBV5-6
abundance: .
j_gene: TRBJ1-2
d_gene: .

CDR3nt: TGTGCCAGTTGTCCCGGGGTAGCCACTGAAGCTTTCTTT
CDR3aa: CASCPGVATEAFF
v_gene: TRBV18
abundance: .
j_gene: TRBJ1-1
d_gene: .

CDR3nt: TGTGCCAGCAGCTTAGGTAGTCTCGGTGAAAAACTGTTTTTT
CDR3aa: CASSLGSLGEKLFF
v_gene: TRBV7-9
abundance: few
j_gene: TRBJ1-4
d_gene: .

CDR3nt: TGTGCCAGCAGCAGAGGACAGGGGGCATACAATGAGCAGTTCTTC
CDR3aa: CASSRGQGAYNEQFF
v_gene: TRBV11-2
abundance: once
j_gene: TRBJ2-1
d_gene: TRBD1

CDR3nt: TGTGCCAGCAGCCCCCGACACCAGACAGGGACCGGGGAGCTGTTTTTT
CDR3aa: CASSPRHQTGTGELFF
v_gene: TRBV9
abundance: .
j_gene: TRBJ2-2
d_gene: TRBD1

CDR3nt: TGTGCCAGCAGCCTGTACATTGGGGAGCTGTTTTTT
CDR3aa: CASSLYIGELFF
v_gene: TRBV7-2
abundance: few
j_gene: TRBJ2-2
d_gene: .

CDR3nt: TGTGCCAGTAGTCCGGGACTCTTCTCCCTGGACCCCACAGATACGCAGTATTTT
CDR3aa: CASSPGLFSLDPTDTQYF
v_gene: TRBV19
abundance: .
j_gene: TRBJ2-3
d_gene: .

CDR3nt: TGTGCCACCAGTGATGCCGACAGGTACCAAGAGACCCAGTACTTC
CDR3aa: CATSDADRYQETQYF
v_gene: TRBV24-1
abundance: .
j_gene: TRBJ2-5
d_gene: .

CDR3nt: TGTGCCAGCAGCTTAGGGAGGGAGAATTCACCCCTCCACTTT
CDR3aa: CASSLGRENSPLHF
v_gene: TRBV11-1
abundance: .
j_gene: TRBJ1-6
d_gene: .

CDR3nt: TGTGCCAGCTCACCACGGAGGGGTCTAGGAACGTACACTGAAGCTTTCTTT
CDR3aa: CASSPRRGLGTYTEAFF
v_gene: TRBV18
abundance: few
j_gene: TRBJ1-1
d_gene: .

CDR3nt: TGTGCCAGCAGCTCTCTGAGCTCCTATAATTCACCCCTCCACTTT
CDR3aa: CASSSLSSYNSPLHF
v_gene: TRBV5-5
abundance: once
j_gene: TRBJ1-6
d_gene: .

CDR3nt: TGTGCCAGCAGCTTGTTGACAGGGATTGGGTGGTCGGAGCCCCAGCATTTT
CDR3aa: CASSLLTGIGWSEPQHF
v_gene: TRBV5-8
abundance: .
j_gene: TRBJ1-5
d_gene: TRBD1

CDR3nt: TGCAGCGTTGGGCGGAACTCCTACGAGCAGTACTTC
CDR3aa: CSVGRNSYEQYF
v_gene: TRBV29-1
abundance: .
j_gene: TRBJ2-7
d_gene: .

CDR3nt: TGTGCCAGCAGCCCCCGAGGGGGCGCGGACAATTCACCCCTCCACTTT
CDR3aa: CASSPRGGADNSPLHF
v_gene: TRBV11-2
abundance: .
j_gene: TRBJ1-6
d_gene: TRBD1